This passage covers 32 T cell receptor beta chains from one sample sequenced in a study of monozygotic twins with inflammatory bowel disease. No DNA is given; TCRdb re-called the 5' RACE reads and lists each CDR3 protein once. Here the sample table reports over 200,000 distinct CDR3 sequences. Sequencing used blood. The receptors shown here come from a human donor with ulcerative colitis or Crohn's disease, or a healthy co-twin of an affected twin (not recorded which).

The rearrangement uses TRBV19 and TRBJ1-1. Per germline, CDR1 LNHDA and CDR2 SQIVND (reference sequence). There are 14 residues in the CDR3. CDR3 region: CASSMIQRNTEAFF.

The gene calls are TRBV6-5 and TRBJ1-3; absent DNA, TCRdb's TRBD1 call cannot be checked. CDR3 length: 14 residues. Germline-derived CDR1 and CDR2 are MNHEY and SVGAGI. CDR3 residues: CASSSGTTGNTIYF.

Here the CDR3 reads CASSPTGLGSTDTQYF. V and J are TRBV5-4 and TRBJ2-3; the TCRdb call, TRBD2, lacks DNA for checking. This CDR3 contains 16 residues. CDR1 and CDR2 from the germline V gene are SGHNT and YYREEE (reference sequence).

The chain has TRBV7-2 and TRBJ1-1. The germline V gene encodes CDR1 SGHTA and CDR2 FQGNSA. The CDR3 extends over 14 amino acids. This CDR3 reads CASSPYDGYTEAFF.

The V gene is TRBV14, the J gene TRBJ2-2; TCRdb's D call of TRBD2 is untestable without DNA. CDR1 and CDR2 (germline): SGHDN, FVKESK. The CDR3 covers 18 residues. CDR3 sequence: CASSQLGLAGGNTGELFF.

V usage is TRBV5-1 and J usage is TRBJ2-7; TCRdb returns TRBD1, unconfirmable since there is no DNA. Germline CDR1 reads SGHRS; CDR2 reads YFSETQ. The CDR3 has 14 residues. The CDR3 sequence is CASSRTGVSYEQYF.

The rearrangement links TRBV11-2 to TRBJ1-1. CDR3 size: 14 residues. CDR1 SGHAT and CDR2 FQNNGV come from the germline V gene. CDR3 residues: CASSSRMGNTEAFF.

This chain uses TRBV7-2 with TRBJ2-3. CDR1 is SGHTA and CDR2 is FQGNSA in the germline V gene. CDR3 length equals 11 residues. The CDR3 loop is CASSVLYTQYF.

V usage is TRBV18 and J usage is TRBJ1-1; the TCRdb call, TRBD1, lacks DNA for checking. Germline V gives CDR1 KGHSH, CDR2 LQKENI. The CDR3 is 13 amino acids. CDR3: CASSYRGRTEAFF.

J is TRBJ2-1 and V is TRBV6-1; as DNA is missing, the TRBD1 call by TCRdb cannot be tested. From germline, CDR1 is MNHNS and CDR2 SASEGT. The CDR3 is 15 amino acids. The CDR3 is CASSPGTAYYNEQFF.

This chain joins TRBV7-2 and TRBJ1-2; TCRdb returns TRBD1, unconfirmable since there is no DNA. The CDR3 is 15 amino acids. The V gene's germline CDR1 is SGHTA and CDR2 FQGNSA. This CDR3 reads CASSLGQGWLYGYTF.

The genes are TRBV7-2 and TRBJ2-3; TCRdb selects TRBD2, and the lack of DNA leaves this call unchecked. CDR3 length: 14 amino acids. Germline V gene sequence: CDR1 SGHTA, CDR2 FQGNSA. CDR3 protein: CASSSSGSGDTQCF.

The chain is built from TRBV20-1 and TRBJ2-2. This CDR3 has 13 residues. CDR1 DFQATT and CDR2 SNEGSKA come from the germline V gene (reference sequence). The CDR3 loop reads CSAREAAAGELFF.

The chain joins TRBV29-1 to TRBJ1-2; lacking DNA, the TRBD1 call made by TCRdb goes unchecked. Per the germline V gene, CDR1 is SQVTM and CDR2 is ANQGSEA. The CDR3 has 12 amino acids. The CDR3 sequence is CSVDRGFYGYTF.

The rearrangement uses TRBV5-4 and TRBJ2-1. CDR3 size: 14 residues. CDR1 SGHNT and CDR2 YYREEE come from the germline V gene (reference sequence). CDR3 region: CASSLDDGGDEQFF. Based on the CDR3 plus reference TRBV5-4 and TRBJ2-1, the full variable domain is ETGVTQSPTHLIKTRGQQVTLRCSSQSGHNTVSWYQQALGQGPQFIFQYYREEENGRGNFPPRFSGLQFPNYSSELNVNALELDDSALYLCASSLDDGGDEQFFGPGTRLTVL.

The chain recombines TRBV28 with TRBJ1-2. Germline CDR1 reads MDHEN; CDR2 reads SYDVKM. The CDR3 consists of 15 residues. CDR3: CASRTGGGAWYGYTF.

The V call is TRBV4-1, the J call TRBJ1-2; as DNA is missing, the TRBD1 call by TCRdb cannot be tested. This CDR3 spans 15 amino acids. The germline V gene has CDR1 MGHRA and CDR2 YSYEKL. The CDR3 spells CASSPSPGQGVGYTF.

CDR3 sequence: CASSLAVASGSNEQFF. The rearrangement joins TRBV7-8 to TRBJ2-1; TCRdb selects TRBD2, and the lack of DNA leaves this call unchecked. The CDR3 totals 16 residues. Germline CDR1 is SGHVS and CDR2 is FQNEAQ.

This sequence joins TRBV5-1 and TRBJ1-4. This CDR3 has 15 amino acids. Looked up from germline, CDR1 is SGHRS and CDR2 is YFSETQ. CDR3 region: CASSLGGATNEKLFF.

CDR3 in amino acids: CASSLGFPLSYNEQFF. The V call is TRBV7-2, the J call TRBJ2-1; TCRdb lists TRBD1, though no DNA is available to test this call. The CDR3 covers 16 residues. CDR1 is SGHTA and CDR2 is FQGNSA in the germline V gene.

The chain recombines TRBV2 with TRBJ2-5. Germline V lookup: CDR1 SNHLY, CDR2 FYNNEI. The CDR3 runs to 13 residues. The CDR3 reads CASREAIRETRYF.

The chain recombines TRBV6-1 with TRBJ2-3; TCRdb gives TRBD1 as the D gene, but with no DNA this cannot be confirmed. There are 16 residues in the CDR3. Per the germline V gene, CDR1 is MNHNS and CDR2 is SASEGT. CDR3 sequence: CASTRISGASTDTQYF.

Here the CDR3 reads CASSKQAGELFF. The V gene is TRBV6-1, the J gene TRBJ2-2; TCRdb picks TRBD1, but there is no DNA to check that call. Germline lookup yields CDR1 MNHNS and CDR2 SASEGT. This CDR3 has 12 amino acids.

The chain joins TRBV19 to TRBJ2-1; TCRdb selects TRBD2, and the lack of DNA leaves this call unchecked. The CDR3 has 16 amino acids. Germline V gene sequence: CDR1 LNHDA, CDR2 SQIVND (reference sequence). The CDR3 sequence is CASSIRSASGINEQFF.

The V gene is TRBV9, the J gene TRBJ2-2; TCRdb's D call, TRBD1, is unchecked because there is no DNA. From germline, CDR1 is SGDLS and CDR2 YYNGEE. The length of the CDR3 is 15 residues. CDR3 region: CASSRGTQNTGELFF. The full variable domain, in which reference TRBV9 and TRBJ2-2 provide the parts outside the CDR3, is DSGVTQTPKHLITATGQRVTLRCSPRSGDLSVYWYQQSLDQGLQFLIQYYNGEERAKGNILERFSAQQFPDLHSELNLSSLELGDSALYFCASSRGTQNTGELFFGEGSRLTVL.

This sequence joins TRBV4-2 and TRBJ1-4. The CDR3 totals 18 residues. The V gene's germline CDR1 is LGHNA and CDR2 YNFKEQ. The CDR3 is CASSQEEQRLATNEKLFF.

The chain couples TRBV7-9 to TRBJ2-1; TCRdb lists TRBD2, though no DNA is available to test this call. The CDR3 is 16 amino acids. The germline V gene encodes CDR1 SEHNR and CDR2 FQNEAQ (reference sequence). CDR3: CASSSSTSGSYNEQFF.

The chain has TRBV5-1 and TRBJ2-7; TCRdb lists TRBD2, though no DNA is available to test this call. Germline V gene sequence: CDR1 SGHRS, CDR2 YFSETQ. The CDR3 covers 17 residues. This chain's CDR3 is CASSLGGLAGASREQYF.

J is TRBJ2-1 and V is TRBV15. This CDR3 has 16 residues. Germline-derived CDR1 and CDR2 are LNHNV and YYDKDF (reference sequence). The CDR3 protein is CATSRATLQAYNEQFF.

The V call is TRBV4-2, the J call TRBJ2-3; TCRdb's D call, TRBD2, is unchecked because there is no DNA. Germline CDR1 reads LGHNA; CDR2 reads YNFKEQ. CDR3 size: 17 residues. CDR3 loop: CASSQDSGGAYTDTQYF.

The V and J genes are TRBV9 and TRBJ1-1. Germline V gives CDR1 SGDLS, CDR2 YYNGEE. There are 13 residues in the CDR3. The CDR3 sequence: CASSVDTHTEAFF.

V and J are TRBV20-1 and TRBJ1-1; there is no DNA to check the TCRdb D call of TRBD1. The CDR3 contains 13 residues. CDR1 is DFQATT, CDR2 SNEGSKA, per germline (reference sequence). The CDR3 loop reads CSAERDRGRGAFF.